The clone carrying this T cell receptor beta chain was seen a few times. Its antigen is unidentified. TCRdb fed the 5' RACE reads into MiXCR, producing one record per CDR3 protein. The sample has some 320,000 distinct CDR3 sequences, approximately 4% seen once. This record comes from a study of T cells after yellow fever vaccination. Notes on the study in general: The secondary T-cell response peaked on day 5, not day 15, but was weaker. FACS-sorted repertoires might harbor abundant contaminating clonotypes from the bulk population. Re-detected after boosting: most primary clones, 96% of CD4 and 88% of CD8. Clonotype sharing between CD4 and CD8 compartments was small.

Germline values: CDR1 MDHEN, CDR2 SYDVKM. The length of the CDR3 is 20 residues. Trimming cost V 6 bases and J 2 bases; bases outside gene matches: 18. This TCR was sampled from a man younger than 35 who received the YFV17D yellow fever vaccine. This rearrangement joins TRBV28 to TRBJ2-1, with 11 bases that match TRBD2. The material was PBMCs, obtained 5 days after the yellow fever booster vaccination. CDR3 sequence: CASSSPRDTTSGGAYNEQFF. The CDR3 nucleotides read TGTGCCAGCAGCTCACCCCGGGACACCACTAGCGGGGGAGCCTACAATGAGCAGTTCTTC.